Below, 8 T cell receptor beta chains from the same sample are listed, as sequenced in a study of shared clonotypes between healthy human individuals. Measured with immunoSEQ multiplex PCR; TCRdb has only the in-frame clones, and not every one. Counted here are about 2 million clones, around 96% occurring once; the ten biggest clones make up 0.9% to 1.4%. The naive CD8 subset, CD45RO-negative cells positively selected for CCR7, excluded terminally differentiated effector memory CD45RA+ cells. Sequencing input: naive CD8+ T cells sorted from blood. These receptors were taken from a man between 18 and 35 years old in good health.

This chain connects TRBV5-1 to TRBJ2-1, with D unresolved. CDR1 is SGHRS and CDR2 is YFSETQ in the germline V gene. This CDR3 has 13 residues. The chain's CDR3 is CGTPRDMDNEQFF. In DNA form, the CDR3 reads TGCGGCACACCAAGGGATATGGACAATGAGCAGTTCTTC.

DNA of the CDR3: TGTGCCAGCAGCTTCCCAGACAGTTGGGGAAACTATGGCTACACCTTC. Protein product: CASSFPDSWGNYGYTF. The gene calls are TRBV13 and TRBJ1-2; D is possibly TRBD1 (5 bases). CDR3 length: 16 amino acids. Germline V gene data show CDR1 as PRHDT and CDR2 as FYEKMQ (reference sequence). The ends were cut back, 3 bases at V and 2 bases at J, with 16 bases in the middle. Variable domain in full (rest from reference TRBV13 and TRBJ1-2): AAGVIQSPRHLIKEKRETATLKCYPIPRHDTVYWYQQGPGQDPQFLISFYEKMQSDKGSIPDRFSAQQFSDYHSELNMSSLELGDSALYFCASSFPDSWGNYGYTFGSGTRLTVV.

V usage is TRBV2 and J usage is TRBJ2-1, with D possibly matching TRBD2 (7 bases). Trimming removed 2 bases from V and 4 bases from J, with 21 bases in between. In germline, CDR1 is SNHLY, CDR2 FYNNEI. CDR3 length: 18 amino acids. CDR3 DNA: TGTGCCAGCAGTGAATTTGGGGGGCTAGCGGAGCAATACAATGAGCAGTTCTTC. Translating gives CASSEFGGLAEQYNEQFF.

The J gene is TRBJ2-7, the V gene TRBV4-3; 7 bases are shared with TRBD1. Germline V gene lookup returns CDR1 LGHNA and CDR2 YSLEER. V lost 2 bases and J lost 4; bases outside the gene matches: 11. This CDR3 has 16 amino acids. The CDR3 protein is CASSQITGTVQYEQYF. CDR3 DNA: TGCGCCAGCAGCCAAATAACCGGGACAGTTCAATACGAGCAGTACTTC.

This clone was seen a single time. V is TRBV6-5 and J is TRBJ2-2; TRBD1 agrees at 7 bases. V was pared by 5 bases and J by 4 bases, with 7 bases of the junction left unmatched. In germline, CDR1 is MNHEY, CDR2 SVGAGI. This CDR3 region has 15 residues. CDR3 in amino acids: CASSPPGQITGELFF. In nucleotides, the CDR3 is TGTGCCAGCAGTCCCCCGGGACAGATCACCGGGGAGCTGTTTTTT.

CDR3 sequence: CASSLPGINNEQFF. The CDR3 DNA sequence: TGTGCCAGCAGTTTACCGGGAATCAACAATGAGCAGTTCTTC. The chain employs TRBV28 and TRBJ2-1, with a weak D call TRBD2 (5 bases). Per the germline V gene, CDR1 is MDHEN and CDR2 is SYDVKM. V lost 2 bases and J 5 bases, leaving 10 bases between the germline ends. This CDR3 spans 14 amino acids.

The chain has TRBV10-3 and TRBJ1-1; no clear D gene. Trimming took 3 bases from V and 0 from J, leaving 5 bases between them. This CDR3 has 13 amino acids. Germline CDR1 and CDR2: ENHRY and SYGVKD. CDR3 loop: CAISEVVNTEAFF. The CDR3, as DNA: TGTGCCATCAGTGAAGTAGTGAACACTGAAGCTTTCTTT.

A single count supports this clone. The chain carries TRBV20-1 and TRBJ2-7; possible D gene TRBD2, 5 bases. Trimming stripped 6 bases from V and 10 bases from J, with 13 bases between. The CDR3 is made up of 10 amino acids. Per the germline V gene, CDR1 is DFQATT and CDR2 is SNEGSKA (reference sequence). The CDR3 sequence is CSAYREAQYF. The CDR3 bases are TGCAGTGCGTACCGGGAAGCCCAGTACTTC.